This T cell receptor (beta chain) appears in the sequencing data of a study of blood T cell repertoires in COVID-19. Study summary: Acute and convalescent COVID-19 samples came from the United States, Italy and Spain. Sources were T cells, B-cell-depleted T cells, or PBMCs; the material itself was cDNA or gDNA.

Here immunoSEQ multiplex PCR was the method, and the copy in TCRdb shows in-frame clones only, minus some. Counted here are over 200,000 clones, around 89% occurring once; the ten biggest clones make up approximately 2.6%. Seattle patients were enrolled while actively infected and followed longitudinally. V was trimmed by 3 bases and J by 0 bases, leaving 9 bases between them. The CDR3 loop spans 15 amino acids. The germline V gene has CDR1 MNHEY and CDR2 SVGEGT. V usage is TRBV6-2 or TRBV6-3 and J usage is TRBJ1-5, with TRBD1 as a possible D gene (5 bases). The clonotype comes from a young man with COVID-19, enrolled during active disease. Source material: peripheral blood. This CDR3 is CASSYNRLSNQPQHF. CDR3 nucleotide sequence: TGTGCCAGCAGTTATAACAGGCTTAGCAATCAGCCCCAGCATTTT.